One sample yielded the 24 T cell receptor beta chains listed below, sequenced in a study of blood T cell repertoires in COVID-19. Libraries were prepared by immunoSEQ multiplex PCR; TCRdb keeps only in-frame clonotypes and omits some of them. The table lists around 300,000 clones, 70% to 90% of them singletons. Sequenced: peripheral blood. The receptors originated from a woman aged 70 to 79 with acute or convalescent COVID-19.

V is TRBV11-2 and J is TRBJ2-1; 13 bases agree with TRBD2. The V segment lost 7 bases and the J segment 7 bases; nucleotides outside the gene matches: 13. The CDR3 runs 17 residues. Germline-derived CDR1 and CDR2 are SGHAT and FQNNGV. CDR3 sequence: CASTTATSGGARNEQFF. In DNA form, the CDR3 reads TGTGCCAGCACTACCGCCACTAGCGGGGGGGCCCGTAATGAGCAGTTCTTC.

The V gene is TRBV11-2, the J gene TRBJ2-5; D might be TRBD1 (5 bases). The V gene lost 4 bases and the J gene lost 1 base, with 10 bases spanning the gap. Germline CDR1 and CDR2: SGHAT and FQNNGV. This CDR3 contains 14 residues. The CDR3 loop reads CASSSRQFQETQYF. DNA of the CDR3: TGTGCCAGCAGCTCTCGACAGTTCCAAGAGACCCAGTACTTC. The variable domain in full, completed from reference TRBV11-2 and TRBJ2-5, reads EAGVAQSPRYKIIEKRQSVAFWCNPISGHATLYWYQQILGQGPKLLIQFQNNGVVDDSQLPKDRFSAERLKGVDSTLKIQPAKLEDSAVYLCASSSRQFQETQYFGPGTRLLVL.

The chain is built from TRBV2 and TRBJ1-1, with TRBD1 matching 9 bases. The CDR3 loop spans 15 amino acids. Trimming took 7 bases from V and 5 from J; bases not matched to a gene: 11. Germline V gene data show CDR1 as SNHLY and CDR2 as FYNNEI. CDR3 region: CASTPSGTGTTEAFF. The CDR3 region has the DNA TGTGCCAGCACCCCCTCGGGGACAGGGACGACTGAAGCTTTCTTT.

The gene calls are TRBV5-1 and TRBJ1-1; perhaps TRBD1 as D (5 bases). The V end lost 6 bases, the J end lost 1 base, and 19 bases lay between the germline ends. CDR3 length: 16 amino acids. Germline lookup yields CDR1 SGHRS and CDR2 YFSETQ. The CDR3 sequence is CASTLSGAPRNTEAFF. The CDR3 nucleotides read TGCGCCAGCACCCTCAGTGGGGCTCCACGGAACACTGAAGCTTTCTTT.

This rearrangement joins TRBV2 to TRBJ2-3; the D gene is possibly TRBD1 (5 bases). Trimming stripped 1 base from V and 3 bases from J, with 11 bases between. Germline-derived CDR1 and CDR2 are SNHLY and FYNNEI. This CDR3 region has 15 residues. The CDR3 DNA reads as TGTGCCAGCAGTGAAGGGCAGGGTATAACAGATACGCAGTATTTT. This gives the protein CASSEGQGITDTQYF.

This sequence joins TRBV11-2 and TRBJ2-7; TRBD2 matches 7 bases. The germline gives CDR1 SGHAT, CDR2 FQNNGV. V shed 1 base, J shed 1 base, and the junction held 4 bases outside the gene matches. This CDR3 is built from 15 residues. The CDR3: CASSLGEGESYEQYF. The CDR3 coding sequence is TGTGCCAGCAGCTTAGGGGAGGGCGAATCCTACGAGCAGTACTTC.

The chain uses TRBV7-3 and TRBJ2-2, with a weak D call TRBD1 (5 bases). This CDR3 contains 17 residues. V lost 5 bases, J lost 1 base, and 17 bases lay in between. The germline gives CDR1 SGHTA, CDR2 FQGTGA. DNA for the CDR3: TGTGCCAGCAGCCTAAACCCGCCAGGGCTGAACACCGGGGAGCTGTTTTTT. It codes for CASSLNPPGLNTGELFF. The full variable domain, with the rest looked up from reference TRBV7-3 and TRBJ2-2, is GAGVSQTPSNKVTEKGKYVELRCDPISGHTALYWYRQSLGQGPEFLIYFQGTGAADDSGLPNDRFFAVRPEGSVSTLKIQRTERGDSAVYLCASSLNPPGLNTGELFFGEGSRLTVL.

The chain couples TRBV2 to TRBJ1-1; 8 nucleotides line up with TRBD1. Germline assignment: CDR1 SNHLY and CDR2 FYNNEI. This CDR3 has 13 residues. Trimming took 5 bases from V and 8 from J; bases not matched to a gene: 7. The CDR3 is CASSRDRTSEAFF. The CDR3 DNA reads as TGTGCCAGCAGTCGGGACAGGACGTCAGAAGCTTTCTTT.

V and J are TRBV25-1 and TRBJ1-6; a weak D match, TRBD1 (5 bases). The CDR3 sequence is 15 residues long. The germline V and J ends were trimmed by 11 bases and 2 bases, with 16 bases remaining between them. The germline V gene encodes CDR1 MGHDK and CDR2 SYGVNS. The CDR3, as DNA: TGTGCCTCACAGGAGCCCAGAGCCTATAATTCACCCCTCCACTTT. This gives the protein CASQEPRAYNSPLHF.

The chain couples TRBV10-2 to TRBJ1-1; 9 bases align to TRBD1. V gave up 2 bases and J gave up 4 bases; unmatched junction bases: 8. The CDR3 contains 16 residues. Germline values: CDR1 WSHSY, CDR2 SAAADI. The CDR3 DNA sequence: TGCGCCAGCAGTGAGCCACGACAGGGGGTAGGCACTGAAGCTTTCTTT. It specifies CASSEPRQGVGTEAFF.

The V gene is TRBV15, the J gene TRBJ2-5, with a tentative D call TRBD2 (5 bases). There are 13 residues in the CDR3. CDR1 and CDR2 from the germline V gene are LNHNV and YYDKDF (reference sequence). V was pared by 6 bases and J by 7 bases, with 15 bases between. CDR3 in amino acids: CATRRRSGGTQYF. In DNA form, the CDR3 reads TGTGCCACCAGGAGACGGTCCGGAGGGACCCAGTACTTC. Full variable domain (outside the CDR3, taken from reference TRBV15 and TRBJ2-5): DAMVIQNPRYQVTQFGKPVTLSCSQTLNHNVMYWYQQKSSQAPKLLFHYYDKDFNNEADTPDNFQSRRPNTSFCFLDIRSPGLGDTAMYLCATRRRSGGTQYFGPGTRLLVL.

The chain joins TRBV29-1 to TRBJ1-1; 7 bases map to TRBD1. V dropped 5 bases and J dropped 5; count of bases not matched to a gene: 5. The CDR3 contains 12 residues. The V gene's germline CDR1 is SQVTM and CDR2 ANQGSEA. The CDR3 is CSVSTGRTEAFF. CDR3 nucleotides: TGCAGCGTTTCGACAGGGAGGACTGAAGCTTTCTTT.

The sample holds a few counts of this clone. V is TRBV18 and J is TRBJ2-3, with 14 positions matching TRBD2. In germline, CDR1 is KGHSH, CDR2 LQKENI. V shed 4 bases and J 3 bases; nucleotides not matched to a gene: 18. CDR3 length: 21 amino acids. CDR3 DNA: TGTGCCAGCTCACACCAAGGCATGGTGGCGACTAGCGGGGGGGCGACAGATACGCAGTATTTT. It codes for CASSHQGMVATSGGATDTQYF.

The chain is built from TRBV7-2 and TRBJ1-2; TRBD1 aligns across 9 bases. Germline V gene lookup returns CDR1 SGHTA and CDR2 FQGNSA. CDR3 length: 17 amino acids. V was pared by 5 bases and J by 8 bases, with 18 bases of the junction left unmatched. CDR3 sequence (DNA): TGTGCCAGCAGCCCCCCAGCGGGACAGGGTTTCCTTAGAGGCTACACCTTC. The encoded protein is CASSPPAGQGFLRGYTF.

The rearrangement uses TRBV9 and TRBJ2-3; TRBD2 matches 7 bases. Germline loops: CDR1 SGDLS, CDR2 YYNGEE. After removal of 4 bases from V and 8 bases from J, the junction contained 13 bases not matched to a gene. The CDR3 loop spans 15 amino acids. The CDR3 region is CASSPPGGQRGTQYF. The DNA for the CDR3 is TGTGCCAGCAGCCCCCCCGGCGGGCAGCGGGGTACGCAGTATTTT.

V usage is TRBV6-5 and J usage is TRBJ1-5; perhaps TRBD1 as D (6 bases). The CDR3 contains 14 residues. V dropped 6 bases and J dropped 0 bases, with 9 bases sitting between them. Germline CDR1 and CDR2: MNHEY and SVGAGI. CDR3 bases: TGTGCCAGCAGCGGGACACATAGCAATCAGCCCCAGCATTTT. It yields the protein CASSGTHSNQPQHF.

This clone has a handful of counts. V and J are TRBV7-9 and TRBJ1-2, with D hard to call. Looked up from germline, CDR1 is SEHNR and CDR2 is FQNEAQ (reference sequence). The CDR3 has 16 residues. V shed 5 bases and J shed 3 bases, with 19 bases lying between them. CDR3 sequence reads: CASSPSGGGGYYGYTF. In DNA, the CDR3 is TGTGCCAGCAGCCCTTCGGGCGGCGGAGGATACTATGGCTACACCTTC.

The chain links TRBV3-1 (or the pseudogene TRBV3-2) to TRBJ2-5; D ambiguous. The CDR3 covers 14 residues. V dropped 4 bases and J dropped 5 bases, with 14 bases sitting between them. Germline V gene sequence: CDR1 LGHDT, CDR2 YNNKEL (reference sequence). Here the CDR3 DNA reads TGTGCCAGCAGCCCCTTACTCTCGCGGGAGACCCAGTACTTC. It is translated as CASSPLLSRETQYF.

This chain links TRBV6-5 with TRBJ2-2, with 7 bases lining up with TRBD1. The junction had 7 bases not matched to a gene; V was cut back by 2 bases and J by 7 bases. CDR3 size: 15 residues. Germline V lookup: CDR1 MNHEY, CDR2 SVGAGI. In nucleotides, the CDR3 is TGTGCCAGCAGTTACAGGGGGCGCGTGAGCGGGGAGCTGTTTTTT. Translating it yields CASSYRGRVSGELFF.

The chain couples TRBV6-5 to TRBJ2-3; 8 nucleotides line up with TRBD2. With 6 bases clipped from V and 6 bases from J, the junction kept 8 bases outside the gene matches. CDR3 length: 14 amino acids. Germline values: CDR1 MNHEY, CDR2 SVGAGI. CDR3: CASSPGGAVDTQYF. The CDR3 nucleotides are TGTGCCAGCAGCCCCGGGGGGGCCGTCGATACGCAGTATTTT.

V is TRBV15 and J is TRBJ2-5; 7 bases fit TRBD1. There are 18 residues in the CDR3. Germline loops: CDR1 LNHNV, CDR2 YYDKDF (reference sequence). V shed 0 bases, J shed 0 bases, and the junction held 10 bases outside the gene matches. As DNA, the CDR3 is TGTGCCACCAGCAGAGATAGAGGGGGCAGCTGGTACCAAGAGACCCAGTACTTC. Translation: CATSRDRGGSWYQETQYF.

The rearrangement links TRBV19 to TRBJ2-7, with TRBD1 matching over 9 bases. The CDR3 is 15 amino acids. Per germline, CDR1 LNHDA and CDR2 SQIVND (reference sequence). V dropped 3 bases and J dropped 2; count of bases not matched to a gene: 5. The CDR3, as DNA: TGTGCCAGTAGTATGGGACAGGGAATCACCTACGAGCAGTACTTC. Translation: CASSMGQGITYEQYF.

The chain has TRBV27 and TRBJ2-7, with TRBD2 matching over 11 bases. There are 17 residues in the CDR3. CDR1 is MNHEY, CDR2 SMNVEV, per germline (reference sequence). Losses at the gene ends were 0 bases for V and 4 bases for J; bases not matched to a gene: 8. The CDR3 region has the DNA TGTGCCAGCAGTTTATCGATTCTAGCGGGGGGACTATACGAGCAGTACTTC. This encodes CASSLSILAGGLYEQYF.

The CDR3 spells CASSSGQGTGELFF. Here the CDR3 DNA reads TGCGCCAGCAGCTCGGGACAGGGCACCGGGGAGCTGTTTTTT. The J gene is TRBJ2-2, the V gene TRBV5-1; 9 positions agree with TRBD1. With 3 bases clipped from V and 4 bases from J, the junction kept 1 base outside the gene matches. This CDR3 region has 14 residues. Per germline, CDR1 SGHRS and CDR2 YFSETQ. The variable domain in full, completed from reference TRBV5-1 and TRBJ2-2, reads KAGVTQTPRYLIKTRGQQVTLSCSPISGHRSVSWYQQTPGQGLQFLFEYFSETQRNKGNFPGRFSGRQFSNSRSEMNVSTLELGDSALYLCASSSGQGTGELFFGEGSRLTVL.